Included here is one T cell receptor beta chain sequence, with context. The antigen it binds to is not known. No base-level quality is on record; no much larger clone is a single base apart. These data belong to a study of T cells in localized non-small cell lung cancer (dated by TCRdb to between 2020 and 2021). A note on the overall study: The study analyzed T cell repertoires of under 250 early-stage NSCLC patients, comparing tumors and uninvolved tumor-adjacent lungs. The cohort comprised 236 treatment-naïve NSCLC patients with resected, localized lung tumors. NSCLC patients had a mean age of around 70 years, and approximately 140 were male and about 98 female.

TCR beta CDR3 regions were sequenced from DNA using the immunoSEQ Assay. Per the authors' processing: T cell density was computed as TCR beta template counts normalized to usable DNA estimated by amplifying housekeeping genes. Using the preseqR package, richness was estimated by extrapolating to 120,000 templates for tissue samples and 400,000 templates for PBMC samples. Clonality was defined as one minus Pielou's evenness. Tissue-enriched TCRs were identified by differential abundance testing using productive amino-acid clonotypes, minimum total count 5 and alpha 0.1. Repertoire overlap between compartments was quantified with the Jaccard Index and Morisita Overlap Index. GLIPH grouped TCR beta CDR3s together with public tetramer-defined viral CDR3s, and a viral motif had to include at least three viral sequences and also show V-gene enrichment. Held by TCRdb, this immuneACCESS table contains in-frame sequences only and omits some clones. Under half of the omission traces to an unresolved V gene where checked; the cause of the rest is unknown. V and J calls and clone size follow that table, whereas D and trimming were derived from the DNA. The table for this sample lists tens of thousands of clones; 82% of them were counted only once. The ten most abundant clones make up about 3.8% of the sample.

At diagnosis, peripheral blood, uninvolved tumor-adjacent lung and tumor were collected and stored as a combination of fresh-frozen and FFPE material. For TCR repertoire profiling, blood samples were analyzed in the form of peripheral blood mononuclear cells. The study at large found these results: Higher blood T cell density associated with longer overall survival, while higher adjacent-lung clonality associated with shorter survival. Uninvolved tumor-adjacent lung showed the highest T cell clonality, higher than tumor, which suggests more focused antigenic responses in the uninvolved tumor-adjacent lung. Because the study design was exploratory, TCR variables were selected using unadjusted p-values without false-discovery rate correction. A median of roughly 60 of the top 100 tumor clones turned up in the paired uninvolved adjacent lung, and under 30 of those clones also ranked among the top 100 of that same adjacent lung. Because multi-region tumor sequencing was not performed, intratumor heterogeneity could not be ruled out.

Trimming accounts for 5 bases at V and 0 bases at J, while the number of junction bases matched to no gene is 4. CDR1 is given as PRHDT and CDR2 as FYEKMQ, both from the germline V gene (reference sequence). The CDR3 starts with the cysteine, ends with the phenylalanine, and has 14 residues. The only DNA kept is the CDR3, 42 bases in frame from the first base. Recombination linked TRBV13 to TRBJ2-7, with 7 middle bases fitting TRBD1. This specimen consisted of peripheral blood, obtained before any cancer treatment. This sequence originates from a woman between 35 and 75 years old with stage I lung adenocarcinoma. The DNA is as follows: TGTGCCAGCAGCGGACAGGACTCCTCCTACGAGCAGTACTTC. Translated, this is CASSGQDSSYEQYF.